The rows below give T cell receptor beta chains drawn from one sample of a study of blood T cell repertoires in COVID-19. Data came from immunoSEQ multiplex PCR; TCRdb stores just in-frame clones and leaves some out. The sample holds some 200,000 clones; 84% are singletons and the top ten take over 9.5%. The sample was peripheral blood. Source of these receptors: a woman of 80 years or more with COVID-19, enrolled during active disease. The CDR3 runs from the conserved cysteine through the conserved F or W. The D gene is left open where the match is weak. Rows may omit the clone size; those that give it use once, few, many or a size class.

V,J,D,size,DNA,CDR3
TRBV10-3,TRBJ1-4,.,.,TGTGCCATCAGTGGTGCCGGGGGGGATTATGAAAAACTGTTTTTT,CAISGAGGDYEKLFF
TRBV7-3,TRBJ2-1,.,.,TGTGCCAGCAGCTTAAGTAAGGGGCCGAATGAGCAGTTCTTC,CASSLSKGPNEQFF
TRBV7-2,TRBJ1-5,TRBD1,.,TGTGCCAGCAGCCTACCGACAGGGCGCGATCAGCCCCAGCATTTT,CASSLPTGRDQPQHF
TRBV24-1,TRBJ2-3,TRBD2,.,TGTGCCACCCGTAGCGGGGTTAGCACAGATACGCAGTATTTT,CATRSGVSTDTQYF
TRBV27,TRBJ2-3,.,.,TGTGCCAGCAGTCGGGCAGATACGCAGTATTTT,CASSRADTQYF
TRBV5-6,TRBJ2-3,TRBD2,.,TGTGCCAGCAGCTCAGGGACTAGCGGGGGGGCAGATACGCAGTATTTT,CASSSGTSGGADTQYF
TRBV6-5,TRBJ2-5,.,.,TGTGCCAGCAGTTACTCGGCAGGGATGAAAGAGACCCAGTACTTC,CASSYSAGMKETQYF
TRBV6-5,TRBJ1-1,TRBD1,many,TGTGCCAGCACGAGGGGGCTGGGGGACACTGAAGCTTTCTTT,CASTRGLGDTEAFF
TRBV5-5,TRBJ2-1,.,.,TGTGCCAGCAGCTTGGTCCTCTTCAATGAGCAGTTCTTC,CASSLVLFNEQFF
TRBV24-1,TRBJ2-3,TRBD2,.,TGTGCCACCAGTGCCCCGGGACTAGAAGGGTCGGATACGCAGTATTTT,CATSAPGLEGSDTQYF
TRBV18,TRBJ2-1,.,.,TGTGCCAGCTCACCACCGAAAGGGGCCTGGTTCTTC,CASSPPKGAWFF
TRBV4-1,TRBJ2-1,TRBD2,.,TGCGCCAGCAGCCCTACTAGCGGTTCGTACAATGAGCAGTTCTTC,CASSPTSGSYNEQFF
TRBV5-1,TRBJ2-2,TRBD2,.,TGCGCCAGCAGCTTGGGGCTAGCGGGCAACACCGGGGAGCTGTTTTTT,CASSLGLAGNTGELFF
TRBV4-3,TRBJ2-7,.,.,TGCGCCAGCAGCCAAGATCCCGTTATCTCCTACGAGCAGTACTTC,CASSQDPVISYEQYF
TRBV5-1,TRBJ1-1,TRBD1,.,TGCGCCAGCAGTGTCGGGGGGACAGGATCCTCTGAAGCTTTCTTT,CASSVGGTGSSEAFF
TRBV18,TRBJ1-2,.,.,TGTGCCAGCTCTCCCACAGAGCTCTATGGCTACACCTTC,CASSPTELYGYTF
TRBV10-1,TRBJ2-5,.,.,TGCGCCAGCAGTCCTAGTTATGGGGAGACCCAGTACTTC,CASSPSYGETQYF
TRBV5-1,TRBJ1-4,TRBD1,.,TGCGCCAGCAGCTTGGTAGGGACAGAACCAACTAATGAAAAACTGTTTTTT,CASSLVGTEPTNEKLFF
TRBV5-6,TRBJ1-1,TRBD1,.,TGTGCCAGCAGCGGGACAGGGAGTCGGTATAAAGCTTTCTTT,CASSGTGSRYKAFF
TRBV4-1,TRBJ2-5,TRBD1,.,TGCGCCAGCAGCCAAGGATCCGGGACAGCACAAGAGACCCAGTACTTC,CASSQGSGTAQETQYF
TRBV4-1,TRBJ2-5,TRBD1,.,TGCGCCAGCAGCCACTTCACAGGGGTACGAGAGACCCAGTACTTC,CASSHFTGVRETQYF
TRBV7-9,TRBJ1-3,TRBD1,few,TGTGCCAGCAGCTTAACCCGGACAGGGGCTGGAAACACCATATATTTT,CASSLTRTGAGNTIYF
TRBV7-8,TRBJ2-1,TRBD1,once,TGTGCCAGCAGCCCTAGACAGGGGGCCTACAATGAGCAGTTCTTC,CASSPRQGAYNEQFF
TRBV11-2,TRBJ2-7,.,.,TGTGCCAGCAGCTTAGCCCAGGTAACCTACGAGCAGTACTTC,CASSLAQVTYEQYF
TRBV12-3/TRBV12-4,TRBJ1-2,TRBD1,few,TGTGCCAGCAACACCAGGGGGCGAGGTGGCTACACCTTC,CASNTRGRGGYTF
TRBV6-1,TRBJ1-2,.,.,TGTGCCAGCAGTGACCCGACAGTTCGCCCTTATGGCTACACCTTC,CASSDPTVRPYGYTF
TRBV5-1,TRBJ1-3,.,.,TGCGCCAGCAGCTTGGGGCAGATCGGAAACACCATATATTTT,CASSLGQIGNTIYF
TRBV6-5,TRBJ2-1,.,.,TGTGCCAGCAGACGAGACATTCTCTCCTACAATGAGCAGTTCTTC,CASRRDILSYNEQFF
TRBV30,TRBJ1-2,TRBD1,.,TGTGCCTGGAGTCGGTCGGACAGGGGGCTTGGCTACACCTTC,CAWSRSDRGLGYTF